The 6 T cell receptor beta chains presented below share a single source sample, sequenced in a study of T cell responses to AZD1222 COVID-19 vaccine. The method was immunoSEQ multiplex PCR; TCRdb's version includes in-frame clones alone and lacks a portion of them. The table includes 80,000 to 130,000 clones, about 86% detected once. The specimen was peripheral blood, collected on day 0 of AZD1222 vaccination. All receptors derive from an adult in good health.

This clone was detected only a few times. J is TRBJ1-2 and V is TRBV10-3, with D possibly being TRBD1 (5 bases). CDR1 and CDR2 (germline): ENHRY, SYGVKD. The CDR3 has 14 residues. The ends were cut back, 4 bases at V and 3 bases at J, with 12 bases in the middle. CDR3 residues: CAISGQLEDYGYTF. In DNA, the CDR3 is TGTGCCATCAGTGGACAGTTAGAGGACTATGGCTACACCTTC.

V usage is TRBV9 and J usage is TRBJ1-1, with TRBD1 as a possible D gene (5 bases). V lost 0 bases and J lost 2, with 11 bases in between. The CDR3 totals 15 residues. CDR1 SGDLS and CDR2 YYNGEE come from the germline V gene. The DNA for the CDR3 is TGTGCCAGCAGCGTAGCTTGGACACAAAACACTGAAGCTTTCTTT. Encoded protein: CASSVAWTQNTEAFF.

CDR3 sequence: CASSEIRGGNEQFF. As DNA, the CDR3 is TGTGCCAGCAGCGAGATAAGGGGAGGCAATGAGCAGTTCTTC. The gene calls are TRBV7-2 and TRBJ2-1; D is possibly TRBD2 (6 bases). Trimming took 5 bases from V and 6 from J, leaving 14 bases between them. Looked up from germline, CDR1 is SGHTA and CDR2 is FQGNSA. This CDR3 is 14 amino acids long.

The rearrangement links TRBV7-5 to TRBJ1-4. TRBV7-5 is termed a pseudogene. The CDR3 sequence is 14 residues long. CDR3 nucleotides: TGTGTCAGAAGCTTAGCGGGGGCTAATGAAAAACTGTTTTTT. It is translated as CVRSLAGANEKLFF.

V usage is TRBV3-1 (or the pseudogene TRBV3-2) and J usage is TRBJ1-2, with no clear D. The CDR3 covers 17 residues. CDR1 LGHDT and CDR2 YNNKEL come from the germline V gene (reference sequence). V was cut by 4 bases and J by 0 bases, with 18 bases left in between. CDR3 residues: CASSPIPAGVANYGYTF. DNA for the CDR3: TGTGCCAGCAGCCCTATACCCGCAGGTGTAGCTAACTATGGCTACACCTTC.

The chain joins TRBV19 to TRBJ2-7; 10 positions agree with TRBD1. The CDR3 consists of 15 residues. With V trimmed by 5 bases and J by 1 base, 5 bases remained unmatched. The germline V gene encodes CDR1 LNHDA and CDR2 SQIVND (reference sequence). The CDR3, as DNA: TGTGCCAGTAGTTCCCGGACAGGGGGTTCCTACGAGCAGTACTTC. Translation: CASSSRTGGSYEQYF. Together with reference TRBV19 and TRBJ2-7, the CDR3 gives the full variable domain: DGGITQSPKYLFRKEGQNVTLSCEQNLNHDAMYWYRQDPGQGLRLIYYSQIVNDFQKGDIAEGYSVSREKKESFPLTVTSAQKNPTAFYLCASSSRTGGSYEQYFGPGTRLTVT.